What follows are 21 T cell receptor beta chains derived from one specimen sequenced in a study of blood T cell repertoires in COVID-19. The repertoire was sequenced with immunoSEQ multiplex PCR; TCRdb's copy has only in-frame clones and lacks some. This sample has under 250,000 clones, with roughly 80% found just once. Sample: PBMCs or T cells enriched from blood (not recorded which). The receptor source for this set is a woman aged 45 to 65 who had been exposed to COVID-19.

In this sample, this clone turned up a few times. This sequence joins TRBV2 and TRBJ2-2; D is perhaps TRBD1 (7 bases). In germline, CDR1 is SNHLY, CDR2 FYNNEI. The CDR3 length is 14 residues. V was trimmed by 6 bases and J by 3 bases, leaving 11 bases between them. The CDR3 DNA reads TGTGCCAGCAGGACAGGGAGGTACACCGGGGAGCTGTTTTTT. Its protein is CASRTGRYTGELFF.

This clone occurred a few times. The genes are TRBV29-1 and TRBJ2-1; 10 positions match TRBD2. CDR1 SQVTM and CDR2 ANQGSEA come from the germline V gene. V lost 4 bases, J lost 0 bases, and 6 bases stayed unmatched. This CDR3 region has 16 residues. CDR3 in DNA: TGCAGCGTTGTGGGCACTAGCGGGACCTCCTACAATGAGCAGTTCTTC. Translating gives CSVVGTSGTSYNEQFF.

This rearrangement joins TRBV18 to TRBJ2-5; weak D call: TRBD1 (5 bases). The length of the CDR3 is 14 residues. Germline V gene lookup returns CDR1 KGHSH and CDR2 LQKENI. Trimming cost V 3 bases and J 5 bases, with 13 bases left between them. The CDR3 spells CASSPNPGYETQYF. Here the CDR3 DNA reads TGTGCCAGCTCACCCAACCCAGGGTATGAGACCCAGTACTTC.

The V gene is TRBV15, the J gene TRBJ1-2, with D perhaps TRBD1 (5 bases). V was clipped by 0 bases and J by 4 bases, with 15 bases between them. In germline, CDR1 is LNHNV, CDR2 YYDKDF (reference sequence). The CDR3 runs 16 residues. The CDR3 coding sequence is TGTGCCACCAGCAGAGATCGGCAGGGAAGGAGCTATGGCTACACCTTC. Translation gives CATSRDRQGRSYGYTF.

The rearrangement links TRBV5-1 to TRBJ2-2; TRBD2 matches 11 bases. After removal of 1 base from V and 3 bases from J, the junction contained 14 bases not matched to a gene. Looked up from germline, CDR1 is SGHRS and CDR2 is YFSETQ. This CDR3 contains 20 residues. The CDR3: CASSLSPLASGGTYTGELFF. The CDR3 nucleotides are TGCGCCAGCAGCTTGTCGCCTTTGGCTAGCGGGGGGACTTACACCGGGGAGCTGTTTTTT.

The genes are TRBV6-6 and TRBJ2-7; TRBD2 is a possible D gene (6 bases). This CDR3 is built from 11 residues. Germline V gene data show CDR1 as MNHNY and CDR2 as SVGAGI (reference sequence). V was shortened by 6 bases and J by 5 bases, with 8 bases between the two germline ends. CDR3 sequence: CASSWGDEQYF. The DNA for the CDR3 is TGTGCCAGCAGCTGGGGGGACGAGCAGTACTTC.

V gene TRBV19 combines with J gene TRBJ1-1; TRBD1 matches at 8 bases. The CDR3 has 10 residues. Germline-derived CDR1 and CDR2 are LNHDA and SQIVND (reference sequence). This chain's CDR3 is CGQGATEAFF. CDR3 sequence (DNA): TGTGGGCAGGGGGCCACTGAAGCTTTCTTT.

The chain combines TRBV4-1 with TRBJ1-4; 8 nucleotides match TRBD1. Losses at the gene ends were 4 bases for V and 0 bases for J; bases not matched to a gene: 7. Germline CDR1 and CDR2: MGHRA and YSYEKL. This CDR3 region has 17 residues. The CDR3 sequence: CASSLDREGPTNEKLFF. The CDR3 DNA follows: TGCGCCAGCAGCCTGGACAGGGAAGGCCCAACTAATGAAAAACTGTTTTTT.

The chain joins TRBV5-1 to TRBJ1-1, with 7 bases aligning to TRBD1. Germline V gene data show CDR1 as SGHRS and CDR2 as YFSETQ. Trimming cost V 0 bases and J 0 bases; bases outside gene matches: 8. The CDR3 covers 17 residues. CDR3 coding DNA: TGCGCCAGCAGCTTGGGGGACAGTTATCTTATGAACACTGAAGCTTTCTTT. It encodes CASSLGDSYLMNTEAFF.

This rearrangement joins TRBV14 to TRBJ1-5; no reliable D call. The CDR3 is 13 residues long. The V gene's germline CDR1 is SGHDN and CDR2 FVKESK. Trimming stripped 4 bases from V and 9 bases from J, with 13 bases between. The CDR3 spells CASSLGPRLPQHF. The CDR3 DNA reads as TGTGCCAGCAGCCTGGGCCCAAGGCTGCCCCAGCATTTT.

This clone was counted once. This sequence joins TRBV11-2 and TRBJ2-2; no clear D. The V end was cut by 0 bases, the J end by 3 bases, with 11 bases between. Germline V gene data show CDR1 as SGHAT and CDR2 as FQNNGV. CDR3 size: 16 residues. The CDR3 DNA follows: TGTGCCAGCAGCTTAGATCAGCCAGGCTACACCGGGGAGCTGTTTTTT. It codes for CASSLDQPGYTGELFF.

This chain uses TRBV9 with TRBJ1-6, with 7 bases lining up with TRBD1. From germline, CDR1 is SGDLS and CDR2 YYNGEE. The ends lost 3 bases at V and 11 bases at J; junction bases unmatched: 14. The CDR3 consists of 16 residues. CDR3 residues: CASSAGDGTRGAPLHF. The CDR3 coding sequence is TGTGCCAGCAGCGCTGGGGACGGCACCAGGGGGGCACCCCTCCACTTT.

For this clone: The same CDR3 arises from other DNA sequences in this sample as well. The chain employs TRBV5-1 and TRBJ1-1; no reliable D call. The CDR3 is 13 residues long. Germline V CDR1 and CDR2: SGHRS, YFSETQ. Trimming cost V 1 base and J 3 bases, with 7 bases left between them. CDR3 sequence (DNA): TGCGCCAGCAGCTTGTACGGGGACACTGAAGCTTTCTTT. It codes for CASSLYGDTEAFF.

V gene TRBV5-1 combines with J gene TRBJ1-5, with a possible D match to TRBD1 (6 bases). Germline V gives CDR1 SGHRS, CDR2 YFSETQ. The CDR3 has 15 residues. V lost 1 base and J lost 5, with 13 bases in between. The CDR3 DNA follows: TGCGCCAGCAGCTTGTGGGGGGCGGGGGATCAGCCCCAGCATTTT. This sequence encodes CASSLWGAGDQPQHF.

This clone was detected ten times or more. The chain links TRBV5-1 to TRBJ2-1, with 9 bases matching TRBD1. Germline V gives CDR1 SGHRS, CDR2 YFSETQ. The junction had 4 bases not matched to a gene; V was cut back by 0 bases and J by 6 bases. The CDR3 sequence is 15 residues long. CDR3 bases: TGCGCCAGCAGCTTGGGGGACAGGGACGGCAATGAGCAGTTCTTC. As protein: CASSLGDRDGNEQFF.

This chain uses TRBV5-1 with TRBJ2-5; the D gene is possibly TRBD1 (6 bases). This CDR3 region has 14 residues. The V gene's germline CDR1 is SGHRS and CDR2 YFSETQ. V dropped 2 bases and J dropped 2 bases, with 10 bases sitting between them. The CDR3 is CASSLQGGQETQYF. In DNA, the CDR3 is TGCGCCAGCAGCTTACAGGGTGGACAAGAGACCCAGTACTTC. Drawing the rest from reference TRBV5-1 and TRBJ2-5, the complete variable domain is KAGVTQTPRYLIKTRGQQVTLSCSPISGHRSVSWYQQTPGQGLQFLFEYFSETQRNKGNFPGRFSGRQFSNSRSEMNVSTLELGDSALYLCASSLQGGQETQYFGPGTRLLVL.

This rearrangement joins TRBV4-3 to TRBJ1-1; D unresolved. Germline loops: CDR1 LGHNA, CDR2 YSLEER. This CDR3 is 13 amino acids long. V shed 4 bases and J shed 5 bases, with 11 bases lying between them. The CDR3 DNA reads as TGCGCCAGCAGCCCACGGGAAGGTACTGAAGCTTTCTTT. Amino acid sequence: CASSPREGTEAFF.

In this sample, this clone turned up once. The genes are TRBV12-3 or TRBV12-4 and TRBJ1-6; no clear D. This CDR3 is 12 amino acids long. With 6 bases removed from V and 12 bases from J, the gap between germline ends came to 12 bases. CDR3 sequence reads: CASRPVSGPLHF. The CDR3 nucleotides are TGTGCCAGCAGACCAGTGTCGGGACCCCTCCACTTT.

This chain links TRBV29-1 with TRBJ1-2; D remains unclear. Trimming cost V 7 bases and J 5 bases, with 17 bases left between them. The CDR3 consists of 13 residues. CDR1 is SQVTM and CDR2 is ANQGSEA in the germline V gene. DNA of the CDR3: TGCAGCGGCCTGGACGGCTCGGGATATGGCTACACCTTC. Its protein product is CSGLDGSGYGYTF. The whole variable domain, remainder taken from reference TRBV29-1 and TRBJ1-2, is SAVISQKPSRDICQRGTSLTIQCQVDSQVTMMFWYRQQPGQSLTLIATANQGSEATYESGFVIDKFPISRPNLTFSTLTVSNMSPEDSSIYLCSGLDGSGYGYTFGSGTRLTVV.

This clone was seen a single time. V gene TRBV27 combines with J gene TRBJ2-2, with 8 bases fitting TRBD2. Germline trimming cut 3 bases from V and 7 bases from J; bases unmatched to any gene: 7. This CDR3 is built from 15 residues. Looked up from germline, CDR1 is MNHEY and CDR2 is SMNVEV (reference sequence). CDR3 DNA sequence: TGTGCCAGCAGTTTTAAGGCGGGGGGATTCGGGGAGCTGTTTTTT. Its protein product is CASSFKAGGFGELFF.

V is TRBV19 and J is TRBJ1-4; 8 bases match TRBD1. Germline V gene data show CDR1 as LNHDA and CDR2 as SQIVND (reference sequence). CDR3 length: 16 amino acids. V shed 3 bases, J shed 5 bases, and the junction held 8 bases outside the gene matches. The CDR3 region has the DNA TGTGCCAGTAGTATGGGACAGGCCGTCCCCAATGAAAAACTGTTTTTT. Translated, it gives CASSMGQAVPNEKLFF.